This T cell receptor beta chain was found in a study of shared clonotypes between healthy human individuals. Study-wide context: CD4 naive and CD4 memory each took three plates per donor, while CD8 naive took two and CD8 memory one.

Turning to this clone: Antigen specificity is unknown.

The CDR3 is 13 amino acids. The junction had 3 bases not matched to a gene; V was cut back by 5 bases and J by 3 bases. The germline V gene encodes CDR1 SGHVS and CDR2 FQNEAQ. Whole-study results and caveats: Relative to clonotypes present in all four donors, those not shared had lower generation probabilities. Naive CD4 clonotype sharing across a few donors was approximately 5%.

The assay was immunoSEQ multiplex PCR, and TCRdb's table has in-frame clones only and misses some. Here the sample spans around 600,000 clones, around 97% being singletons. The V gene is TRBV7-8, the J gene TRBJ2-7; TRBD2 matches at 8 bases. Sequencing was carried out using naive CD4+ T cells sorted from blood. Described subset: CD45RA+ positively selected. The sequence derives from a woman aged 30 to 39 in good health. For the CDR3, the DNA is TGTGCCAGCAGCCCGGGACTAGACTACGAGCAGTACTTC. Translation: CASSPGLDYEQYF.